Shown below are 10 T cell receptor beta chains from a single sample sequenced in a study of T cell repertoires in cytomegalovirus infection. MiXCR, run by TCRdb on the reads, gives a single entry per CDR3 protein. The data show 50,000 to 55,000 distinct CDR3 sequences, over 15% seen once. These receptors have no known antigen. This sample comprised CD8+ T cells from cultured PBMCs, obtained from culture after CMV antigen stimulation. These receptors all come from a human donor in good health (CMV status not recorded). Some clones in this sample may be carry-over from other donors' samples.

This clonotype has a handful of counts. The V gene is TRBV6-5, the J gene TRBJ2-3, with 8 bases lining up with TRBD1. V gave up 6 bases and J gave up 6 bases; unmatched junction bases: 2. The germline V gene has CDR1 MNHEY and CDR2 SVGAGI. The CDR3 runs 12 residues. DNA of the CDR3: TGTGCCAGCAGGACAGGGGACGATACGCAGTATTTT. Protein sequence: CASRTGDDTQYF.

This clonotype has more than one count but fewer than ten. The CDR3 spells CASSPSTGYEQYF. The CDR3 bases are TGTGCCAGCAGTCCCTCGACAGGTTACGAGCAGTACTTC. This rearrangement joins TRBV12-3 or TRBV12-4 to TRBJ2-7; tentative D call: TRBD1 (6 bases). The CDR3 is 13 residues long. V was clipped by 5 bases and J by 4 bases, with 12 bases between them.

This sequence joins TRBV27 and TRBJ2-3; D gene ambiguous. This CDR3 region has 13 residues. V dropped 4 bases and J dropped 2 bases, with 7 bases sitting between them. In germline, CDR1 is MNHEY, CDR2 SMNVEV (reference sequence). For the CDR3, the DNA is TGTGCCAGCAGTTCCCGGTACACAGATACGCAGTATTTT. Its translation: CASSSRYTDTQYF.

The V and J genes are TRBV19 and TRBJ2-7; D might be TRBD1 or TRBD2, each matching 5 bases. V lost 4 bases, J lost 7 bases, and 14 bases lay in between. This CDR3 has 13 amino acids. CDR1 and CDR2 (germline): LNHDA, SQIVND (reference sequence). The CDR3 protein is CASSTGTRKEQYF. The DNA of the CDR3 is TGTGCCAGTAGTACCGGGACCCGCAAGGAGCAGTACTTC.

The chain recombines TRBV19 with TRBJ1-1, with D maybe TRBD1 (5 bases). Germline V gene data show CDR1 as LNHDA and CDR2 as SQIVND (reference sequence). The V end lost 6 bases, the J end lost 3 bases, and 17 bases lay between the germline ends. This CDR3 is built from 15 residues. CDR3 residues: CASRGWKQEHTEAFF. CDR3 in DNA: TGTGCCAGTAGGGGGTGGAAACAGGAGCACACTGAAGCTTTCTTT.

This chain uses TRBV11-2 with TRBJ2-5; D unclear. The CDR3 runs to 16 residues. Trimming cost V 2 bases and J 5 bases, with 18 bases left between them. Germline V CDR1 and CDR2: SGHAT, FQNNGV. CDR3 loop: CASSLQWALKAETQYF. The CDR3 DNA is TGTGCCAGCAGCTTACAGTGGGCACTTAAGGCGGAGACCCAGTACTTC.

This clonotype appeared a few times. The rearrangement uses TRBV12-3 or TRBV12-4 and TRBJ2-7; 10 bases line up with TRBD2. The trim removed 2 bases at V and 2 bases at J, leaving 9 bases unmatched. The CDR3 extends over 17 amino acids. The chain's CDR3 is CASSLTPSGGSPYEQYF. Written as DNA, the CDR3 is TGTGCCAGCAGTTTAACGCCTAGCGGGGGAAGTCCCTACGAGCAGTACTTC.

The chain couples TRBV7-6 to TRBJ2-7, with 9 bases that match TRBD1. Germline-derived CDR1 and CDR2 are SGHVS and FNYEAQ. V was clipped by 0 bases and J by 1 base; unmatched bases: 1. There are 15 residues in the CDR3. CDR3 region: CASSLAGTGSYEQYF. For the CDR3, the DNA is TGTGCCAGCAGCTTAGCGGGGACAGGGTCCTACGAGCAGTACTTC.

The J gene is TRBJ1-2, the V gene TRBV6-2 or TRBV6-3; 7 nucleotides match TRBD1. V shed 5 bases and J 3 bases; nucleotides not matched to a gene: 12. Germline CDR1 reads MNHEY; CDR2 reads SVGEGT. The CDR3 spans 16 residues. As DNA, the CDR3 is TGTGCCAGCAGTCCCTACCGGGGAGGGGGCGACTATGGCTACACCTTC. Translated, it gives CASSPYRGGGDYGYTF.

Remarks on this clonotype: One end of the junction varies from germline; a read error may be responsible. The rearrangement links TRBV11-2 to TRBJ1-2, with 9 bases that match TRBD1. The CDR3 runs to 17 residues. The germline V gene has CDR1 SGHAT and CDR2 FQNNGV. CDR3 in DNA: TGTGCCATCAGCTCATGGGACAGGGTAACCTCTAACTATGGCTACACCTTC. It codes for CAISSWDRVTSNYGYTF. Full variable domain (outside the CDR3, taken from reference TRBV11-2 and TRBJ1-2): EAGVAQSPRYKIIEKRQSVAFWCNPISGHATLYWYQQILGQGPKLLIQFQNNGVVDDSQLPKDRFSAERLKGVDSTLKIQPAKLEDSAVYLCAISSWDRVTSNYGYTFGSGTRLTVV.